The rows below give T cell receptor beta chains drawn from one sample of a study of blood T cell repertoires in COVID-19. This table comes from immunoSEQ multiplex PCR, and its TCRdb copy is limited to in-frame clones, with some not included. In the table there are about 480,000 clones, nearly 90% of which are singletons. Sequencing used PBMCs or T cells enriched from blood (not recorded which). These receptors were obtained from a woman younger than 30 with acute COVID-19. The CDR3 runs from the conserved cysteine through the conserved F or W. The order of the fields is D gene, clone size, V gene, J gene, CDR3 DNA, CDR3 protein. D genes are given only for firm matches. A clone size is listed for some rows: how often the clone was seen (once, few, many), or a class if it is expanded.

>TRBD2|.|TRBV5-6|TRBJ2-1
TGTGCCAGCAGCTTGGACGCCCTAGCGGGGGGGTACAATGAGCAGTTCTTC
CASSLDALAGGYNEQFF
>.|.|TRBV2|TRBJ1-4
TGTGCCAGCTTCAGGGGCGCGGGCACCACTAATGAAAAACTGTTTTTT
CASFRGAGTTNEKLFF
>.|.|TRBV28|TRBJ1-1
TGTGCCAGCAGTTTAATTCGCACTGAAGCTTTCTTT
CASSLIRTEAFF
>.|.|TRBV7-2|TRBJ1-2
TGTGCCAGCAGCTTTATAGGGGGTGGTGGCTACACCTTC
CASSFIGGGGYTF
>TRBD1|.|TRBV6-5|TRBJ1-2
TGTGCCAGCAGCCCGGACAGGACCCCATTCTATGGCTACACCTTC
CASSPDRTPFYGYTF
>.|once|TRBV4-2|TRBJ2-7
TGTGCCAGCAGCCAAGTAGGAGGGGCTACCTACGAGCAGTACTTC
CASSQVGGATYEQYF
>TRBD2|.|TRBV19|TRBJ2-7
TGTGCCAGTAGCCCAGGGACTAGCGGGAGAAGTCGCGAGCAGTACTTC
CASSPGTSGRSREQYF
>.|.|TRBV2|TRBJ1-2
TGTGCCAGCAGATTTACAGGGAACTATGGCTACACCTTC
CASRFTGNYGYTF
>.|.|TRBV19|TRBJ1-2
TGTGCCAGTAGTATACGCCAGCGGACTGGAACTGGCTACACCTTC
CASSIRQRTGTGYTF
>TRBD2|.|TRBV11-3|TRBJ2-2
TGTGCCAGCAGCATCTCTAGCGGGAGGGCCGGGGAGCTGTTTTTT
CASSISSGRAGELFF
>.|.|TRBV3-1/TRBV3-2|TRBJ1-6
TGTGCCAGCAGCCAAGGGGCGGGAGTCTATAATTCACCCCTCCACTTT
CASSQGAGVYNSPLHF
>TRBD1|.|TRBV3-1/TRBV3-2|TRBJ1-4
TGTGCCAGCAGCCGACAGACAGGGAGGGAAAAACTGTTTTTT
CASSRQTGREKLFF
>.|.|TRBV7-2|TRBJ2-1
TGTGCCAGCAGTCGGGACTTTTTCTACAATGAGCAGTTCTTC
CASSRDFFYNEQFF
>.|once|TRBV10-1|TRBJ1-1
TGCGCCAGCAGTGAAGGGGATCAGCCTGAAGCTTTCTTT
CASSEGDQPEAFF
>.|.|TRBV7-9|TRBJ1-1
TGTGCCAGCAGCACCCAGGAAGTCACTGAAGCTTTCTTT
CASSTQEVTEAFF
>.|.|TRBV9|TRBJ2-1
TGTGCCAGCAGCGTAGGGGCCGGGATATTTTACAATGAGCAGTTCTTC
CASSVGAGIFYNEQFF
>TRBD1|.|TRBV28|TRBJ1-3
TGTGCCAGCAGTCCATCACAGGGGGCTAGTGGAAACACCATATATTTT
CASSPSQGASGNTIYF
>.|.|TRBV7-9|TRBJ2-6
TGTGCCAGCAGCCCCGCAGGGACTGGGGCCAACGTCCTGACTTTC
CASSPAGTGANVLTF
>TRBD1|.|TRBV29-1|TRBJ1-5
TGCAGCCTCCAACAACCATCAGACAGGGGGCCGTATAGCAATCAGCCCCAGCATTTT
CSLQQPSDRGPYSNQPQHF
>TRBD1|.|TRBV30|TRBJ1-1
TGTGCCGGGACAGGGGGAGGTCGGACTGAAGCTTTCTTT
CAGTGGGRTEAFF
>TRBD1|.|TRBV7-9|TRBJ2-1
TGTGCCAGCAGCTCCCGACAGGGATCGGACAATGAGCAGTTCTTC
CASSSRQGSDNEQFF
>TRBD1|.|TRBV28|TRBJ2-5
TGTGCCAGCAGCTGGGACAGGGGGATCGAAGAGACCCAGTACTTC
CASSWDRGIEETQYF
>.|.|TRBV19|TRBJ2-5
TGTGCCAGTAGTACAACGACAGTACAAGAGACCCAGTACTTC
CASSTTTVQETQYF
>.|.|TRBV5-1|TRBJ1-1
TGCGCCAGCAGCTTGGATAGACAGATGAACACTGAAGCTTTCTTT
CASSLDRQMNTEAFF
>.|.|TRBV2|TRBJ2-7
TGTGCCAGCAGTGGAGACTCCTACTCCTACGAGCAGTACTTC
CASSGDSYSYEQYF
>TRBD2|.|TRBV2|TRBJ2-7
TGTGCCACCCTGGGGATGGAGCGGGGTTCCTACGAGCAGTACTTC
CATLGMERGSYEQYF
>.|.|TRBV19|TRBJ1-1
TGTGCCAGTACTAATGGCCCCGGGGGGACATTTGGTGAAGCTTTCTTT
CASTNGPGGTFGEAFF
>.|.|TRBV2|TRBJ1-5
TGTGCCAGCAGTACCGAGGTGGATCAGCCCCAGCATTTT
CASSTEVDQPQHF
>.|.|TRBV25-1|TRBJ1-2
TGTGCCAGCAGTCCAACCACAGGGAGAGGCTACACCTTC
CASSPTTGRGYTF
>TRBD1|.|TRBV5-1|TRBJ2-5
TGCGCCAGCAGCCAGGGACAGGAAGTGACCCAGTACTTC
CASSQGQEVTQYF
>TRBD1|.|TRBV11-2|TRBJ2-7
TGTGCCAGCAGCTCGGACAGGTCCGAGCAGTACTTC
CASSSDRSEQYF
>.|.|TRBV20-1|TRBJ2-7
TGCAGTGCTAGTTGGGAGGAGACCTACGAGCAGTACTTC
CSASWEETYEQYF
>TRBD1|.|TRBV6-5|TRBJ1-1
TGTGCCAGCAGTCGACAGGGTTTGAACACTGAAGCTTTCTTT
CASSRQGLNTEAFF
>TRBD1|.|TRBV7-9|TRBJ1-4
TGTGCCAGCAGCGACAGGGGAACTAATGAAAAACTGTTTTTT
CASSDRGTNEKLFF
>.|.|TRBV6-6|TRBJ2-3
TGTGCCGGCAGACAGGACACAGATACGCAGTATTTT
CAGRQDTDTQYF
>TRBD1|.|TRBV6-5|TRBJ2-7
TGTGCCAGCAGTTACTCTCGACAGGGCTACGAGCAGTACTTC
CASSYSRQGYEQYF
>.|once|TRBV3-1/TRBV3-2|TRBJ2-5
TGTGCCAGCAGCCACCCCCCCGGAGAGACCCAGTACTTC
CASSHPPGETQYF
>.|.|TRBV5-3|TRBJ1-5
TGTGCCAGAAGCTTGGGTCCAGGGTGTAATAGCAATCAGCCCCAGCATTTT
CARSLGPGCNSNQPQHF
>.|.|TRBV28|TRBJ2-7
TGTGCCAGCAGTTTAACCTCGGACTATTACGAGCAGTACTTC
CASSLTSDYYEQYF
>.|.|TRBV5-4|TRBJ2-7
TGTGCCAGCAGCTTGGGGGAGTCCCGGACTGCCTCTTTCGAGCAGTACTTC
CASSLGESRTASFEQYF
>TRBD1|.|TRBV7-2|TRBJ2-4
TGTGCCAGCAGCAAGACAGGGGGGCAAAACATTCAGTACTTC
CASSKTGGQNIQYF
>TRBD1|.|TRBV5-1|TRBJ1-6
TGCGCCAGCAGCTTGGCTGGGACAGGGAATTCACCCCTCCACTTT
CASSLAGTGNSPLHF
>TRBD2|once|TRBV10-1|TRBJ2-1
TGCGCCAGCAGTGTAGTTCCCTACGGGACTAGCGGGTCAAGGGACCTAAGGGAGCAGTTCTTC
CASSVVPYGTSGSRDLREQFF
>.|.|TRBV7-8|TRBJ1-6
TGTGCCAGCAGCTTAAATGTCAGATATAATTCACCCCTCCACTTT
CASSLNVRYNSPLHF
>.|.|TRBV27|TRBJ2-7
TGTGCCAGCAGTTATCGTAACGAGCAGTACTTC
CASSYRNEQYF
>.|.|TRBV7-9|TRBJ2-7
TGTGCCAGCAGCTCCCGGGGCTACGAGCAGTACTTC
CASSSRGYEQYF
>TRBD1|once|TRBV28|TRBJ2-5
TGTGCCAGCAGTTTTTGGACAGGGGGCTCGGTAGAGACCCAGTACTTC
CASSFWTGGSVETQYF